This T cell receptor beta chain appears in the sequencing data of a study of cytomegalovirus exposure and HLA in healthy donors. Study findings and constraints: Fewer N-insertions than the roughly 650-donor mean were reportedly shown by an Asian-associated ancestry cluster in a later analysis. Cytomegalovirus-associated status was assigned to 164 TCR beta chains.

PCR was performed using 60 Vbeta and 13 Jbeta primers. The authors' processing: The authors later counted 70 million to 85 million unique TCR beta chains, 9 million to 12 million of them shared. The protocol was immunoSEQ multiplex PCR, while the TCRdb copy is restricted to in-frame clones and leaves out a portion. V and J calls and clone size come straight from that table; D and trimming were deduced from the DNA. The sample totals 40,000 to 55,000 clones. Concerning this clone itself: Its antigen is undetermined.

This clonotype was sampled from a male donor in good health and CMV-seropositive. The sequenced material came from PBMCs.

CDR3: CASSQGQGGSEQYF. The CDR3 DNA reads as TGCGCCAGCAGCCAAGGTCAAGGCGGGAGCGAGCAGTACTTC. V usage is TRBV4-1 and J usage is TRBJ2-7; TRBD2 aligns across 7 bases. Germline CDR1 and CDR2: MGHRA and YSYEKL. The CDR3 is 14 residues long. J was trimmed by 6 bases and V by 1 base; bases with no gene match: 6.